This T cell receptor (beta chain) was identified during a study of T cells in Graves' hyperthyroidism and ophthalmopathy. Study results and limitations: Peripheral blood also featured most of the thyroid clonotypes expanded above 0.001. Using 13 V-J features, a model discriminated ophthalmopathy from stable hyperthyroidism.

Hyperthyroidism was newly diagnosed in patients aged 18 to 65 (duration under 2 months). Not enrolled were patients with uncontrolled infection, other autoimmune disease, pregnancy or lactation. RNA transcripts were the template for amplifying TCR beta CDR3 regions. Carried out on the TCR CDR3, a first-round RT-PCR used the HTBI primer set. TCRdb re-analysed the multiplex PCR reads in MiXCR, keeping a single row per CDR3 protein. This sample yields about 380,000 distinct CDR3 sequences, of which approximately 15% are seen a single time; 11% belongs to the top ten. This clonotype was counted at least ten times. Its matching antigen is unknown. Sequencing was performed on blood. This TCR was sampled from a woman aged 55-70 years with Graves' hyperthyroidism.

CDR3 nucleotide sequence: TGTGCCAGCAGTTACTCGGGTGAGCAGTTCTTC. Translating gives CASSYSGEQFF. This chain connects TRBV6-2 or TRBV6-3 to TRBJ2-1; unclear D gene. This CDR3 spans 11 amino acids. V lost 0 bases and J lost 9, with 3 bases in between. The germline V gene has CDR1 MNHEY and CDR2 SVGEGT.